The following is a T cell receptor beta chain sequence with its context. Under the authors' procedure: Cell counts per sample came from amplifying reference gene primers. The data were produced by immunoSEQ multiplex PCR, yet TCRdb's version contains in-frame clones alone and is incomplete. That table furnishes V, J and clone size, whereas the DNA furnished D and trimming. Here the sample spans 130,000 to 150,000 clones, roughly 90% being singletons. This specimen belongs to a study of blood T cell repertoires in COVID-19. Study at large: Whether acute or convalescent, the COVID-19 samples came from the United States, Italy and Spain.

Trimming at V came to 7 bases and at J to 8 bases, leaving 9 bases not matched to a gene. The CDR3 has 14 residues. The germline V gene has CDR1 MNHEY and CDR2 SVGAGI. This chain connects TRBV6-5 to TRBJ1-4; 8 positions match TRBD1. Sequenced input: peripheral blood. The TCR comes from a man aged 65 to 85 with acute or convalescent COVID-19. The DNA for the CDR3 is TGTGCCAGCATTTCGGACAGGGCAAAAGAAAAACTGTTTTTT. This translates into CASISDRAKEKLFF.